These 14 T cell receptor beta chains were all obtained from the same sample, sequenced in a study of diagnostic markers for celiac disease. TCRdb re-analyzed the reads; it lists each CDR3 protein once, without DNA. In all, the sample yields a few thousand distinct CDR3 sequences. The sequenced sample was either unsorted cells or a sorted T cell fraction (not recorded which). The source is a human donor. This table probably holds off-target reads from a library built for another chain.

The CDR3 sequence: CASSSKPGEKLFF. J is TRBJ1-4 and V is TRBV5-1; with no DNA, the TCRdb D assignment of TRBD1 cannot be verified. The CDR3 covers 13 residues. Germline V gives CDR1 SGHRS, CDR2 YFSETQ.

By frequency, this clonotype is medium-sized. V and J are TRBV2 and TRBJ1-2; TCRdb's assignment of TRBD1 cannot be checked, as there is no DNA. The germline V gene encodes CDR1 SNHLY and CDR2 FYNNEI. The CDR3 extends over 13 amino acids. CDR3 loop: CAGPVAGNYGYTF.

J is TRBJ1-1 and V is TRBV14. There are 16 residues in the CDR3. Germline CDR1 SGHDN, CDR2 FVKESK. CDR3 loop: CASSQEEGRVNTEAFF.

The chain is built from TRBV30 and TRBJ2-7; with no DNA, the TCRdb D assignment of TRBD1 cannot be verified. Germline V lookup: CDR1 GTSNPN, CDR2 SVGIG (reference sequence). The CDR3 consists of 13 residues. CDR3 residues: CAWSPGPGYEQYF.

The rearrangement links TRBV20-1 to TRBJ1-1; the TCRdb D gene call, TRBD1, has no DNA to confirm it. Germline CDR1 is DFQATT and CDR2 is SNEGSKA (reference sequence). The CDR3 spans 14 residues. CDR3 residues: CSATQGAENTEAFF.

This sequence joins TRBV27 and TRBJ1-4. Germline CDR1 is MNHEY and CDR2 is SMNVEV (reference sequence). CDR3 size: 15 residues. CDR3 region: CASSFSGRGQEKLFF.

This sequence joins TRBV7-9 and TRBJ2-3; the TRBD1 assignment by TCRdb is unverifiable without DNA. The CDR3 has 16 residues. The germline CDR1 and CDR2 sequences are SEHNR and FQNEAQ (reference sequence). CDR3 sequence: CASSLGGTSPSDTQYF.

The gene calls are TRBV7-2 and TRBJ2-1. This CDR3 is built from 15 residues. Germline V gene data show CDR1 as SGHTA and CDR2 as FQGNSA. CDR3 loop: CASSSSSGSYNEQFF.

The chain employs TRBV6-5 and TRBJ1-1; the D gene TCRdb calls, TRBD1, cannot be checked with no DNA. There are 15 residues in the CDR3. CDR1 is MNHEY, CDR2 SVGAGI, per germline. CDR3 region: CASSRTGAEITEAFF.

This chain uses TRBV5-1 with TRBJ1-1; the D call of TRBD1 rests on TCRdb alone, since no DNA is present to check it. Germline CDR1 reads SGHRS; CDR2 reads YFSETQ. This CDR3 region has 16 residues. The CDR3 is CASSRDRGQGTTEAFF.

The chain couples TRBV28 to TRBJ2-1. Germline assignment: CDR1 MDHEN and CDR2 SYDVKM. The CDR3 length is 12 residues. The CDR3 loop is CASSFRDNEQFF. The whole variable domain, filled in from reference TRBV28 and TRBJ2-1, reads DVKVTQSSRYLVKRTGEKVFLECVQDMDHENMFWYRQDPGLGLRLIYFSYDVKMKEKGDIPEGYSVSREKKERFSLILESASTNQTSMYLCASSFRDNEQFFGPGTRLTVL.

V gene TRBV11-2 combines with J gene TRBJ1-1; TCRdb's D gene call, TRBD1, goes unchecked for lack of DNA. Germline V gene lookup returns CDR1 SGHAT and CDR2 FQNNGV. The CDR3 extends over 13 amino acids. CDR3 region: CASSSVGGTEAFF. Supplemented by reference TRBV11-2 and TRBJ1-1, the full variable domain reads EAGVAQSPRYKIIEKRQSVAFWCNPISGHATLYWYQQILGQGPKLLIQFQNNGVVDDSQLPKDRFSAERLKGVDSTLKIQPAKLEDSAVYLCASSSVGGTEAFFGQGTRLTVV.

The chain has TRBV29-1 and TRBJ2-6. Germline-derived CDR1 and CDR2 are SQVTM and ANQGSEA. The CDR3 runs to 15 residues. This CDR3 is CSVSLVGSGANVLTF.

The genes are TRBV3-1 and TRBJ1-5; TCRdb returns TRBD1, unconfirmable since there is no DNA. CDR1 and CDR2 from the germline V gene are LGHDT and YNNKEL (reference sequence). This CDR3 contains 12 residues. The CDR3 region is CASSTQGQPQHF.